The 28 T cell receptor beta chains given below trace back to one sample, sequenced in a study of shared clonotypes between healthy human individuals. Measured with immunoSEQ multiplex PCR; TCRdb has only the in-frame clones, and not every one. The sample lists nearly 1,000,000 clones, over 60% occurring once. The sample comprised memory CD4+ T cells sorted from blood. The subset here: CD45RA-negative fraction. These receptors came from a man between 18 and 29 years old in good health.

The chain uses TRBV2 and TRBJ1-6, with D unclear. Germline V CDR1 and CDR2: SNHLY, FYNNEI. The CDR3 is 14 amino acids. The germline V and J ends were trimmed by 11 bases and 5 bases, with 16 bases remaining between them. CDR3 bases: TGTGCCGGCGGTAGCGGGAGGGATAATTCACCCCTCCACTTT. It translates to CAGGSGRDNSPLHF.

This sequence joins TRBV4-1 and TRBJ2-6; TRBD1 agrees at 8 bases. V lost 0 bases and J lost 1; bases outside the gene matches: 8. The length of the CDR3 is 19 residues. From germline, CDR1 is MGHRA and CDR2 YSYEKL. The CDR3 sequence is CASSQDFGTGRSGANVLTF. The DNA of the CDR3 is TGCGCCAGCAGCCAAGATTTTGGGACAGGCCGTTCTGGGGCCAACGTCCTGACTTTC.

The chain links TRBV28 to TRBJ2-7; tentatively, D is TRBD2 (6 bases). Between the trimmed V and J ends, which lost 8 bases and 5 bases, there was a span of 16 bases. Germline values: CDR1 MDHEN, CDR2 SYDVKM. The CDR3 runs to 13 residues. The CDR3 DNA follows: TGTGCCAGCGCAGGCGGGGCGGTGAACGAGCAGTACTTC. It translates to CASAGGAVNEQYF.

The chain has TRBV5-4 and TRBJ2-7; 12 bases fit TRBD2. The CDR3 sequence is 16 residues long. J was trimmed by 7 bases and V by 5 bases; bases with no gene match: 13. CDR1 is SGHNT and CDR2 is YYREEE in the germline V gene (reference sequence). CDR3 nucleotides: TGTGCCAGCAGAGACCCGACTAGCGGGAGAACGGGAGAGCAGTACTTC. Protein sequence: CASRDPTSGRTGEQYF.

With respect to this clone: In the same sample, other DNA sequences code for this CDR3. This chain links TRBV5-1 with TRBJ2-3, with 8 bases aligning to TRBD1. The CDR3 extends over 14 amino acids. CDR1 SGHRS and CDR2 YFSETQ come from the germline V gene. V was clipped by 4 bases and J by 4 bases; unmatched bases: 5. The CDR3 nucleotides are TGCGCCAGCAGCCAGGACAGGGCGCCAGATACGCAGTATTTT. Translated: CASSQDRAPDTQYF. Together with reference TRBV5-1 and TRBJ2-3, the CDR3 gives the full variable domain: KAGVTQTPRYLIKTRGQQVTLSCSPISGHRSVSWYQQTPGQGLQFLFEYFSETQRNKGNFPGRFSGRQFSNSRSEMNVSTLELGDSALYLCASSQDRAPDTQYFGPGTRLTVL.

This clone appeared a single time. The J gene is TRBJ2-4, the V gene TRBV7-9, with D hard to call. V was clipped by 5 bases and J by 6 bases, with 11 bases between them. CDR1 is SEHNR and CDR2 is FQNEAQ in the germline V gene (reference sequence). The CDR3 sequence is 13 residues long. The CDR3 region is CASSPLGRNIQYF. The CDR3 bases are TGTGCCAGCAGCCCACTTGGGCGAAACATTCAGTACTTC. The whole variable domain, remainder taken from reference TRBV7-9 and TRBJ2-4, is DTGVSQNPRHKITKRGQNVTFRCDPISEHNRLYWYRQTLGQGPEFLTYFQNEAQLEKSRLLSDRFSAERPKGSFSTLEIQRTEQGDSAMYLCASSPLGRNIQYFGAGTRLSVL.

This clone was counted a few times. V and J are TRBV10-2 and TRBJ2-7, with TRBD2 identical over 7 bases. J lost 0 bases, V lost 9 bases, and 14 bases had no gene match. Germline assignment: CDR1 WSHSY and CDR2 SAAADI. The CDR3 has 16 residues. The CDR3 DNA sequence: TGCGCCAGTCGCGCCCGGGGAGGGACGATCTCCTACGAGCAGTACTTC. Amino acid sequence: CASRARGGTISYEQYF.

Concerning this clone itself: Within the sample, other DNA sequences also encode this same CDR3. V is TRBV5-1 and J is TRBJ2-2; no firm D call. Germline lookup yields CDR1 SGHRS and CDR2 YFSETQ. The CDR3 is made up of 15 amino acids. V was clipped by 1 base and J by 3 bases, with 10 bases between them. The CDR3 spells CASSLTGGDTGELFF. The CDR3 nucleotides read TGCGCCAGCAGCTTGACGGGTGGGGACACCGGGGAGCTGTTTTTT.

V gene TRBV6-6 combines with J gene TRBJ2-7; 9 positions agree with TRBD1. CDR1 and CDR2 from the germline V gene are MNHNY and SVGAGI (reference sequence). The J segment lost 5 bases and the V segment lost 4 bases, leaving 9 bases of the junction unmatched. This CDR3 has 15 amino acids. The CDR3 spells CASSSAGQGLNEQYF. The CDR3 region has the DNA TGTGCCAGCAGTTCCGCGGGACAGGGTCTTAACGAGCAGTACTTC.

The CDR3 is CASSQTGGLGNTIYF. The CDR3 DNA reads as TGCGCCAGCAGCCAGACCGGGGGCCTTGGAAACACCATATATTTT. V gene TRBV4-1 combines with J gene TRBJ1-3, with D possibly being TRBD1 (6 bases). Germline lookup yields CDR1 MGHRA and CDR2 YSYEKL. The CDR3 spans 15 residues. V lost 3 bases and J 3 bases, leaving 12 bases between the germline ends.

This chain links TRBV10-2 with TRBJ1-1; D is perhaps TRBD1 (5 bases). This CDR3 comprises 13 residues. Germline loops: CDR1 WSHSY, CDR2 SAAADI. V dropped 6 bases and J dropped 7 bases, with 15 bases sitting between them. The CDR3 DNA is TGCGCCAGCAGAGGGGCGCGGAGTAGTGAAGCTTTCTTT. Translation gives CASRGARSSEAFF.

V gene TRBV19 combines with J gene TRBJ1-6; D call uncertain. Germline CDR1 and CDR2: LNHDA and SQIVND (reference sequence). There are 15 residues in the CDR3. V lost 10 bases and J lost 0, with 13 bases in between. CDR3 sequence (DNA): TGTGCCACCGCGGACGCCGCCTCCTATAATTCACCCCTCCACTTT. As protein: CATADAASYNSPLHF.

V usage is TRBV25-1 and J usage is TRBJ1-3; 10 bases are a match to TRBD1. Germline lookup yields CDR1 MGHDK and CDR2 SYGVNS. This CDR3 has 16 amino acids. V lost 1 base, J lost 9 bases, and 9 bases stayed unmatched. The CDR3 is CASSESGTGVDGTIYF. The CDR3 bases are TGTGCCAGCAGTGAATCCGGGACAGGGGTGGACGGCACCATATATTTT.

This chain links TRBV5-1 with TRBJ2-1, with 14 nucleotides matching TRBD2. CDR3 length equals 18 residues. After removal of 6 bases from V and 5 bases from J, the junction contained 13 bases not matched to a gene. Germline CDR1 is SGHRS and CDR2 is YFSETQ. CDR3 residues: CASNWGPRLAGGNNEQFF. As DNA, the CDR3 is TGCGCCAGCAATTGGGGTCCCCGACTAGCGGGAGGGAACAATGAGCAGTTCTTC.

This clone was seen only once. V and J are TRBV30 and TRBJ1-1; D remains unclear. The CDR3 contains 15 residues. CDR1 is GTSNPN and CDR2 is SVGIG in the germline V gene (reference sequence). The V and J ends lost 2 bases and 0 bases respectively, with 13 bases between them. CDR3 nucleotides: TGTGCCTGGAGTCTCCTTCCGGGGATGAACACTGAAGCTTTCTTT. Translation gives CAWSLLPGMNTEAFF. Full variable domain (remainder filled in from reference TRBV30 and TRBJ1-1): SQTIHQWPATLVQPVGSPLSLECTVEGTSNPNLYWYRQAAGRGLQLLFYSVGIGQISSEVPQNLSASRPQDRQFILSSKKLLLSDSGFYLCAWSLLPGMNTEAFFGQGTRLTVV.

This clone was observed a single time. This rearrangement joins TRBV5-1 to TRBJ1-4; TRBD1 agrees at 11 bases. Germline CDR1 is SGHRS and CDR2 is YFSETQ. The J segment lost 7 bases and the V segment lost 4 bases, leaving 6 bases of the junction unmatched. This CDR3 comprises 15 residues. The CDR3 here is CASSIGQGAGEKLFF. The CDR3 DNA sequence: TGCGCCAGCAGCATTGGACAGGGGGCAGGTGAAAAACTGTTTTTT.

The V gene is TRBV11-2, the J gene TRBJ1-3; no reliable D call. Germline V CDR1 and CDR2: SGHAT, FQNNGV. V dropped 2 bases and J dropped 0 bases, with 8 bases sitting between them. CDR3 length: 15 residues. CDR3 loop: CASSLQAISGNTIYF. The CDR3 DNA is TGTGCCAGCAGCTTACAAGCCATCTCTGGAAACACCATATATTTT.

The CDR3 DNA reads as TGCGCCAGCAGCCAGAGGACAGCAGCAGGCCAGCCTCAGCCCCAGCATTTT. Translated, it gives CASSQRTAAGQPQPQHF. The chain joins TRBV4-1 to TRBJ1-5, with a possible D match to TRBD1 (6 bases). The CDR3 loop spans 17 amino acids. In germline, CDR1 is MGHRA, CDR2 YSYEKL. Trimming took 3 bases from V and 6 from J, leaving 21 bases between them.

This clone was observed many times. The sample has other DNA sequences that encode this CDR3 too. The chain employs TRBV5-1 and TRBJ2-2; 9 positions match TRBD2. CDR3 length equals 16 residues. After removal of 3 bases from V and 3 bases from J, the junction contained 6 bases not matched to a gene. Germline V gene sequence: CDR1 SGHRS, CDR2 YFSETQ. CDR3 nucleotides: TGCGCCAGCAGCTCCCTGGCGGGAGGGGACACCGGGGAGCTGTTTTTT. This gives the protein CASSSLAGGDTGELFF.

V usage is TRBV6-5 and J usage is TRBJ1-4, with D unresolved. V lost 6 bases and J lost 2, with 10 bases in between. CDR1 is MNHEY, CDR2 SVGAGI, per germline. This CDR3 is built from 14 residues. The CDR3 DNA reads TGTGCCAGCAGGATGACAATGACTAATGAAAAACTGTTTTTT. Protein: CASRMTMTNEKLFF.

V usage is TRBV5-6 and J usage is TRBJ2-5, with TRBD2 as a possible D gene (6 bases). This CDR3 has 14 amino acids. Trimming left V 4 bases short and J 2 bases short, with 12 bases between. The germline V gene has CDR1 SGHDT and CDR2 YYEEEE. The CDR3 here is CASSPRERQETQYF. CDR3 in DNA: TGTGCCAGCAGCCCCCGGGAGAGGCAAGAGACCCAGTACTTC.

The CDR3 DNA sequence: TGTGCCAGCAGCGCCACAGGGGCGCGGGGCTACACCTTC. Its translation is CASSATGARGYTF. This rearrangement joins TRBV7-2 to TRBJ1-2, with TRBD1 matching 7 bases. J was trimmed by 8 bases and V by 5 bases; bases with no gene match: 8. The germline gives CDR1 SGHTA, CDR2 FQGNSA. The CDR3 is made up of 13 amino acids.

The chain carries TRBV2 and TRBJ2-1; 7 bases are a match to TRBD2. Per germline, CDR1 SNHLY and CDR2 FYNNEI. V shed 3 bases, J shed 8 bases, and the junction held 10 bases outside the gene matches. The CDR3 extends over 15 amino acids. This chain's CDR3 is CASSENGLGGDEQFF. The CDR3 bases are TGTGCCAGCAGTGAGAATGGACTAGGTGGCGATGAGCAGTTCTTC.

The J gene is TRBJ1-5, the V gene TRBV6-5, with a possible D match to TRBD1 (5 bases). Germline-derived CDR1 and CDR2 are MNHEY and SVGAGI. V lost 5 bases and J lost 3, with 14 bases in between. This CDR3 is 15 amino acids long. The CDR3 sequence is CASSRGDGLNQPQHF. Written as DNA, the CDR3 is TGTGCCAGCAGTCGCGGGGACGGACTCAATCAGCCCCAGCATTTT.

This chain connects TRBV6-1 to TRBJ1-1; maybe TRBD1 (5 bases). Germline CDR1 MNHNS, CDR2 SASEGT. V was trimmed by 6 bases and J by 0 bases, leaving 11 bases between them. This CDR3 contains 14 residues. CDR3 sequence reads: CASRQGSMNTEAFF. DNA for the CDR3: TGTGCCAGCAGGCAGGGCTCCATGAACACTGAAGCTTTCTTT.

J is TRBJ2-7 and V is TRBV7-6; 7 nucleotides match TRBD1. The V gene end was trimmed by 0 bases and the J gene end by 5 bases; junction bases not matched to a gene: 1. The germline gives CDR1 SGHVS, CDR2 FNYEAQ. The CDR3 loop spans 13 amino acids. This CDR3 reads CASSLAQGNEQYF. Written as DNA, the CDR3 is TGTGCCAGCAGCTTAGCACAGGGGAACGAGCAGTACTTC.

Ten or more counts support this clone. CDR3 coding DNA: TGTGCCAGTAGAAGGCGGGGGGAGGCAGATACGCAGTATTTT. This translates into CASRRRGEADTQYF. The rearrangement links TRBV7-2 to TRBJ2-3; the match to TRBD2 covers 8 bases. From germline, CDR1 is SGHTA and CDR2 FQGNSA. The J segment lost 4 bases and the V segment lost 9 bases, leaving 9 bases of the junction unmatched. There are 14 residues in the CDR3. The entire variable domain, with the rest obtained from reference TRBV7-2 and TRBJ2-3, is as follows: GAGVSQSPSNKVTEKGKDVELRCDPISGHTALYWYRQSLGQGLEFLIYFQGNSAPDKSGLPSDRFSAERTGGSVSTLTIQRTQQEDSAVYLCASRRRGEADTQYFGPGTRLTVL.

This sequence joins TRBV7-8 and TRBJ2-3, with 11 bases lining up with TRBD2. There are 18 residues in the CDR3. Germline V CDR1 and CDR2: SGHVS, FQNEAQ. The V segment lost 5 bases and the J segment 0 bases; nucleotides outside the gene matches: 10. This CDR3 is CASSPGLAVLTSTDTQYF. The CDR3 DNA sequence: TGTGCCAGCAGCCCGGGACTAGCGGTGCTTACTAGCACAGATACGCAGTATTTT.